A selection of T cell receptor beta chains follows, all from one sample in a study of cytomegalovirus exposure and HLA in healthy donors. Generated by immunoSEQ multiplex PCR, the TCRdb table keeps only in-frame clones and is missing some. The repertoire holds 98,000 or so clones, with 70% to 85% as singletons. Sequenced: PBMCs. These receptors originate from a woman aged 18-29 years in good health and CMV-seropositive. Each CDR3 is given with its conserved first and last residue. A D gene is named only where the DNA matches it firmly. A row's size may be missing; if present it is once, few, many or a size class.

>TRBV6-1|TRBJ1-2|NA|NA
TGTGCCAGCAGTGAAAATTTATCTGAGGGCTACACCTTC
CASSENLSEGYTF
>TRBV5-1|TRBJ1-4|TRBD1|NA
TGCGCCAGCAGCTTGGGACAGGGGGTCGCAGCTAATGAAAAACTGTTTTTT
CASSLGQGVAANEKLFF
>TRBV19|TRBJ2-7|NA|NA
TGTGCCAGTTCCCAGGGCTACGAGCAGTACTTC
CASSQGYEQYF
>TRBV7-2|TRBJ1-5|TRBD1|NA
TGTGCCAGCAGCTTTTCGACAGGGGGCAGGCAGCCCCAGCATTTT
CASSFSTGGRQPQHF
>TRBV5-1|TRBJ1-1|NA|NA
TGCGCCAGCAAGCCCGTGATCGCGGGGACTGAAGCTTTCTTT
CASKPVIAGTEAFF
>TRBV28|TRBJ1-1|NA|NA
TGTGCCAGCAGTTTCCTCACTGAAGCTTTCTTT
CASSFLTEAFF
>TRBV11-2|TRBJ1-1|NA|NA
TGTGCCAGCAGCTTAGGGTGGGGGGGAACTGAAGCTTTCTTT
CASSLGWGGTEAFF
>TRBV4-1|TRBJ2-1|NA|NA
TGCGCCAGCAGCCAAGTGGTGCGGAGCTCCTACAATGAGCAGTTCTTC
CASSQVVRSSYNEQFF
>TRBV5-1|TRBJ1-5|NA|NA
TGCGCCAGCAGTTTATACGGGGGATCGGGTCAGCCCCAGCATTTT
CASSLYGGSGQPQHF
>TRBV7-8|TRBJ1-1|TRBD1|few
TGTGCCAGCAGCTTAGAAGGGACAGGGATTGAGGCTTTCTTT
CASSLEGTGIEAFF
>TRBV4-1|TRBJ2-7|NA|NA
TGCGCCAGCGGGGGAGGCGACAGCTACGAGCAGTACTTC
CASGGGDSYEQYF
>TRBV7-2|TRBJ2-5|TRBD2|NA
TGTGCCAGCAGCTTAGCCGGGAGGTACTACCAAGAGACCCAGTACTTC
CASSLAGRYYQETQYF
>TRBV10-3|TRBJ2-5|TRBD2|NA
TGTGCCATCAGCCCCGGGGAGGGGACCCAGTACTTC
CAISPGEGTQYF
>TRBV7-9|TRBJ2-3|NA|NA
TGTGCCAGCAGCTTATTAGCACTAGCAGACACAGATACGCAGTATTTT
CASSLLALADTDTQYF
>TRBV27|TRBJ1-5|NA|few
TGTGCCAGCAGTTTATCTTCTGGAGTTCAGCCCCAGCATTTT
CASSLSSGVQPQHF
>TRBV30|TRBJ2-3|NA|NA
TGTGCCTGGGGGGCAGGGCTTAGCACAGATACGCAGTATTTT
CAWGAGLSTDTQYF
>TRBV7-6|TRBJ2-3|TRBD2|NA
TGTGCCAGCAGCAACCCGGGACTAGCGGGAGCAGATACGCAGTATTTT
CASSNPGLAGADTQYF
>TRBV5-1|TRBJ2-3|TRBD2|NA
TGCGCCAGCACGGGACTAGCGGGAGTTGGCAACACAGATACGCAGTATTTT
CASTGLAGVGNTDTQYF
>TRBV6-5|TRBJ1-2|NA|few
TGTGCCAGCAGCCCCTACACGGGGGGCTATGGCTACACCTTC
CASSPYTGGYGYTF
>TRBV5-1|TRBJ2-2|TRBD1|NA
TGCGCCAGCAGCTTGGAGGGACAGGACACCGGGGAGCTGTTTTTT
CASSLEGQDTGELFF
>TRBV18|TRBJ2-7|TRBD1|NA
TGTGCCAGCTCACCGACGGGACAGTCCTCCTACGAGCAGTACTTC
CASSPTGQSSYEQYF
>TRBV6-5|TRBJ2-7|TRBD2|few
TGTGCCAGCAGTTATGCGGGAGGTCCCTACGAGCAGTACTTC
CASSYAGGPYEQYF
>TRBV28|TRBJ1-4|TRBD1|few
TGTGCCAGCAGTACTTGGGACAGGGTGGATGAAAAACTGTTTTTT
CASSTWDRVDEKLFF
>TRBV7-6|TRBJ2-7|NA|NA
TGTGCCAGCAGCTTAGAGGCGGGTTTCTCCTACGAGCAGTACTTC
CASSLEAGFSYEQYF
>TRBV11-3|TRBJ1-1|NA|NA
TGTGCCAGCAGCTTCGAGGGAAACACTGAAGCTTTCTTT
CASSFEGNTEAFF
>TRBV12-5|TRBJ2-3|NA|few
TGTGCTAGTGCCCAAGGGGCGACCGGGGGTACGCAGTATTTT
CASAQGATGGTQYF
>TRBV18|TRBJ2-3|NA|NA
TGTGCCAGCTCACCTCAGCAGGATAGCACAGATACGCAGTATTTT
CASSPQQDSTDTQYF
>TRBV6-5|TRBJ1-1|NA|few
TGTGCCAGCAGTTCCGCGGGCACTGAAGCTTTCTTT
CASSSAGTEAFF
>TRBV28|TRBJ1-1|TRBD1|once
TGTGCCAGCAGCTCGACAGGGGTTGAGAACACTGAAGCTTTCTTT
CASSSTGVENTEAFF
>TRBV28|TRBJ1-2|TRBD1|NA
TGTGCCAGCAGTTTAATCACAGGGGCCTCCAGCTACACCTTC
CASSLITGASSYTF
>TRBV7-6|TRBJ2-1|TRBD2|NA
TGTGCCAGCAGCCAGGCTAGCGGGAGTACCAATGAGCAGTTCTTC
CASSQASGSTNEQFF
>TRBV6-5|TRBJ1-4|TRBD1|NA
TGTGCCAGCAGTTACGGGACAGGGACTAATGAAAAACTGTTTTTT
CASSYGTGTNEKLFF
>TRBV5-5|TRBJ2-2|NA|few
TGTGCCAGCAGCTACGAGCTGAACACCGGGGAGCTGTTTTTT
CASSYELNTGELFF
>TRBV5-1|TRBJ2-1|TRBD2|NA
TGCGCCAGCAGCTTGGGGGGACTAGTGGGGTACGGGCAGTTCTTC
CASSLGGLVGYGQFF
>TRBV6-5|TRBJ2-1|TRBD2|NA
TGTGCCAGCAGTGCCGTAGCGGGAGGCTACAATGAGCAGTTCTTC
CASSAVAGGYNEQFF
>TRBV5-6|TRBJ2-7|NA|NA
TGTGCCACCCGACCCGGCGGGGACCTACGGGAGCAGTACTTC
CATRPGGDLREQYF
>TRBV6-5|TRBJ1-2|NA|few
TGTGCCAGCAGTCCCACACAGGGTTCTAACTATGGCTACACCTTC
CASSPTQGSNYGYTF
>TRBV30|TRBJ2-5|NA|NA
TGTGCCTGGAGTGTTGTCCCCAGGTGGGAGACCCAGTACTTC
CAWSVVPRWETQYF
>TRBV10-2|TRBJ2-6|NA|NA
TGCGCCAGCAGTGAGCCCGGGAAATCCTCCTCTGGGGCCAACGTCCTGACTTTC
CASSEPGKSSSGANVLTF
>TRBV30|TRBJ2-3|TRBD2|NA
TGTGCCTGGACTAAACTAGCGGGATCGGATACGCAGTATTTT
CAWTKLAGSDTQYF
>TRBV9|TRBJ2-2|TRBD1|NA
TGTGCCAGCAGCGCCGAGGGGGCAGGGGAGCTGTTTTTT
CASSAEGAGELFF
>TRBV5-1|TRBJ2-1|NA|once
TGCGCCAGCAGCTTGGCGTTAGTACCCTACAATGAGCAGTTCTTC
CASSLALVPYNEQFF